This T cell receptor (beta chain) was captured in a study of blood T cell repertoires in COVID-19. Across the study: COVID-19 samples from acute and convalescent phases originated in the United States, Italy and Spain. The cDNA or gDNA used as material had been derived from T cells, B-cell-depleted T cells, or PBMCs.

Allocation to cohorts depended on clinical history reported by the participants. Exposed enrollees had met someone with a PCR-confirmed or clinician-diagnosed COVID-19 case at some point within the 2 weeks before study entry. Profiled with immunoSEQ multiplex PCR; TCRdb holds only in-frame clones, not every one. The sample has approximately 310,000 clones; less than 85% are singletons. Unmatched junction bases numbered 6, after V lost 6 bases and J lost 4 bases. CDR1 and CDR2 from the germline V gene are LNHDA and SQIVND (reference sequence). This CDR3 spans 14 amino acids. Sequences were obtained from PBMCs or T cells enriched from blood (not recorded which). The receptor was derived from a woman aged 25 to 39 who had been exposed to COVID-19. This rearrangement joins TRBV19 to TRBJ2-1, with 7 positions matching TRBD1. The CDR3 coding sequence is TGTGCCAGTAGCACCGGGACAGCTTACAATGAGCAGTTCTTC. Its translation is CASSTGTAYNEQFF.